This is a list of T cell receptor beta chains from one sample in a study of radiotherapy plus CTLA-4 blockade in lung cancer. Method: immunoSEQ multiplex PCR; TCRdb's copy keeps in-frame clones and lacks some. The table records about 95,000 clones, 83% of them present only once. Sequences were derived from peripheral blood, sampled from a patient treated with radiotherapy plus ipilimumab. The origin of the receptors is a human donor with non-small cell lung cancer who had stable disease on radiotherapy plus ipilimumab. The CDR3 runs from the conserved cysteine through the conserved F or W. The D gene is left open where the match is weak. Clone size is stated in some rows and not others, as once, few, many or a class when expanded.

.	TRBV5-6	once	TRBJ1-4	TGTGCCAGCAGCCCCGCTGGGGTGGATGAAAAACTGTTTTTT	CASSPAGVDEKLFF
.	TRBV9	.	TRBJ1-6	TGTGCCAGCAGCAGAGGACGAGACTCACCCCTCCACTTT	CASSRGRDSPLHF
.	TRBV7-3	.	TRBJ1-2	TGTGCCAGCAGCCCTTCGACAGGAAACTACACCTTC	CASSPSTGNYTF
.	TRBV6-5	.	TRBJ2-5	TGTGCCACGTCCGGGGGCGCACGGGAGACCCAGTACTTC	CATSGGARETQYF
.	TRBV20-1	once	TRBJ2-7	TGCAGTGCTAGAGAGGACGGCGAGCAGTACTTC	CSAREDGEQYF
.	TRBV18	.	TRBJ1-2	TGTGCCAGCTCACCGGACAGTTCTAACTATGGCTACACCTTC	CASSPDSSNYGYTF
.	TRBV19	few	TRBJ1-6	TGTGCCAGTAGTACGAAGATGAATTCACCCCTCCACTTT	CASSTKMNSPLHF
.	TRBV5-4	once	TRBJ1-1	TGTGCCAGCAGCTCCAAAACAGGGAGTGGGACTGAAGCTTTCTTT	CASSSKTGSGTEAFF
TRBD1	TRBV7-9	.	TRBJ1-2	TGTGCCAGCAGCTTAGACCAGGGGGCCTACGATGGCTACACCTTC	CASSLDQGAYDGYTF
.	TRBV19	.	TRBJ1-5	TGTGCCAGTAGTATTCGGCAGGGTGATCAGCCCCAGCATTTT	CASSIRQGDQPQHF
TRBD1	TRBV7-6	.	TRBJ1-1	TGTGCCAGCAGCCGTGACAGGGCTCGAGCTGAAGCTTTCTTT	CASSRDRARAEAFF
.	TRBV6-1	few	TRBJ1-2	TGTGCCAGCAGTTTACCATCTGACAGTAGCTACACCTTC	CASSLPSDSSYTF
.	TRBV7-6	.	TRBJ2-1	TGTGCCAGCAGCTTAGCGGCTGAGCAGTTCTTC	CASSLAAEQFF
.	TRBV7-2	.	TRBJ1-3	TGTGCCAGCAGCTTAGGGCTTAACTGGACGGTTGGAAACACCATATATTTT	CASSLGLNWTVGNTIYF
.	TRBV6-4	.	TRBJ2-7	TGTGCCAGCACTGGGGTACTCCGCTACGAGCAGTACTTC	CASTGVLRYEQYF
.	TRBV7-2	once	TRBJ2-5	TGTGCCAGCAGCTTAACCAGCGGTGGAGAGACCCAGTACTTC	CASSLTSGGETQYF
TRBD2	TRBV5-1	.	TRBJ2-7	TGCGCCAGCAGCTTGGAAGGCGCGGGAGTGAAGAACGAGCAGTACTTC	CASSLEGAGVKNEQYF
TRBD1	TRBV2	once	TRBJ1-4	TGTGCCAGCAGTGGCGTGTTGGGCAGGGGGGGTGAAAAACTGTTTTTT	CASSGVLGRGGEKLFF
.	TRBV28	.	TRBJ1-1	TGTGCCAGCACCCTTACGAGGAGAGACACTGAAGCTTTCTTT	CASTLTRRDTEAFF
.	TRBV7-9	.	TRBJ2-1	TGTGCCAGCAGCTTAGTACGGGAGTCCTACAATGAGCAGTTCTTC	CASSLVRESYNEQFF
.	TRBV4-1	few	TRBJ1-5	TGCGCCAGCAGCCAAGACCTGGTGGGCCTTGGGAGCAATCAGCCCCAGCATTTT	CASSQDLVGLGSNQPQHF
.	TRBV19	.	TRBJ2-1	TGTGCCAGTAGTATAAAGGGGGCTGGCGGGGGCTCCTACAATGAGCAGTTCTTC	CASSIKGAGGGSYNEQFF
TRBD1	TRBV6-5	.	TRBJ1-2	TGTGCCAGCAGGTTGGACAGGGGGCGCGCAGGCTACACCTTC	CASRLDRGRAGYTF
.	TRBV2	.	TRBJ2-3	TGTGCCAGCAGTTACGGAGGGCCCACAGATACGCAGTATTTT	CASSYGGPTDTQYF
TRBD2	TRBV5-4	.	TRBJ2-7	TGTGCCAGCAGCCCCGGAGGGAGGGGAAACTACGAGCAGTACTTC	CASSPGGRGNYEQYF
.	TRBV7-3	.	TRBJ2-3	TGTGCCAGCAGCTTAACGGGAGGTCCAGATACGCAGTATTTT	CASSLTGGPDTQYF
TRBD1	TRBV2	.	TRBJ1-1	TGTGCCAGCAGTGAATCAGGGGGCACTGAAGCTTTCTTT	CASSESGGTEAFF
TRBD2	TRBV29-1	.	TRBJ2-1	TGCAGCGCTGAGATAGCGGGAGGCCCCGGGGAGCAGTTCTTC	CSAEIAGGPGEQFF
.	TRBV5-6	.	TRBJ2-5	TGTGCCAGCAGCTTGAGCGTGTGGGGCGAGACCCAGTACTTC	CASSLSVWGETQYF
.	TRBV20-1	.	TRBJ2-5	TGCAGCGCCGGCTCTCAGGGGACCCAGTACTTC	CSAGSQGTQYF
.	TRBV28	.	TRBJ2-7	TGTGCCAGCAGTTTAGAACAACTCGAGCAGTACTTC	CASSLEQLEQYF
.	TRBV29-1	.	TRBJ2-5	TGCAGCGTTGCGGAGGGGGGAGAGACCCAGTACTTC	CSVAEGGETQYF
TRBD1	TRBV10-1	.	TRBJ2-1	TGCGCCAGCAGTGAGTCGCAGGGGGTTTACAATGAGCAGTTCTTC	CASSESQGVYNEQFF
.	TRBV28	.	TRBJ1-3	TGTGCCAGCAGTCCACCTCGCACAGGGAGCACCATATATTTT	CASSPPRTGSTIYF
.	TRBV28	.	TRBJ1-2	TGTGCCAGCAGTCCTGGGGGAGGGGTGCGCTATGGCTACACCTTC	CASSPGGGVRYGYTF
.	TRBV28	.	TRBJ1-1	TGTGCCAGCACCCCTGGGGTGGGCGGTTTGGTTGCTGAAGCTTTCTTT	CASTPGVGGLVAEAFF
.	TRBV7-3	.	TRBJ2-7	TGTGCCAGCAGCTCCAATTCTGCTACCGAGCAGTACTTC	CASSSNSATEQYF
TRBD1	TRBV2	.	TRBJ2-7	TGTGCCAGCAGTTCCGACAGGGGCCCCTACGAGCAGTACTTC	CASSSDRGPYEQYF
.	TRBV7-3	.	TRBJ1-2	TGTGCCAGCAGCTTAGGACACAGGGATTATGGCTACACCTTC	CASSLGHRDYGYTF
.	TRBV2	.	TRBJ1-5	TGTGCCAGCAGTGAAGCTTCTAGGAGACCGTATAGCAATCAGCCCCAGCATTTT	CASSEASRRPYSNQPQHF
.	TRBV11-2	.	TRBJ1-1	TGTGCCAGCAGCTTAAGACAGTTGAACACTGAAGCTTTCTTT	CASSLRQLNTEAFF
TRBD1	TRBV5-5	.	TRBJ2-7	TGTGCCAGCAGCCCGGGACAGGGGACCTCCTACGAGCAGTACTTC	CASSPGQGTSYEQYF
TRBD1	TRBV30	.	TRBJ2-7	TGTGCCTGGACGAAAGGGGGACAGGGCTACGAGCAGTACTTC	CAWTKGGQGYEQYF
TRBD2	TRBV19	.	TRBJ2-1	TGTGCCAGTTCTAGCGGGGTCTACAATGAGCAGTTCTTC	CASSSGVYNEQFF
TRBD2	TRBV28	.	TRBJ2-3	TGTGCCAGCAGTCCCGGACTAGCCGGGAAGACAGATACGCAGTATTTT	CASSPGLAGKTDTQYF